This is a list of T cell receptor beta chains from one sample in a study of shared clonotypes between healthy human individuals. Profiling relied on immunoSEQ multiplex PCR, and the TCRdb table lists in-frame clones only, not all of them. The sample lists about 2 million clones, roughly 94% occurring once. Sequencing used naive CD8+ T cells sorted from blood. All receptors come from a man in his late teens or twenties in good health. Each CDR3 is given with its conserved first and last residue. A D gene is named only where the DNA matches it firmly. Not every row has a clone size; where given, it reads once, few, many or a size class.

D	V	J	size	DNA	CDR3
.	TRBV30	TRBJ2-1	.	TGTGCCTGCTTTCTTGGGGTAGGCAATGAGCAGTTCTTC	CACFLGVGNEQFF
TRBD2	TRBV11-2	TRBJ2-7	.	TGTGCCAGCAGCTTAGGGCCGGGACTAGCCTACGAGCAGTACTTC	CASSLGPGLAYEQYF
.	TRBV5-4	TRBJ2-7	.	TGTGCCAGCAGCTTCAGTACCTTGGAGCAGTACTTC	CASSFSTLEQYF
.	TRBV28	TRBJ1-6	.	TGTGCCAGCCAGATTGACGGATATTCACCCCTCCACTTT	CASQIDGYSPLHF
.	TRBV7-9	TRBJ2-5	.	TGTGCCAGCAGCTCCGGACTGCAAGAGACCCAGTACTTC	CASSSGLQETQYF
TRBD2	TRBV7-8	TRBJ2-2	.	TGTGCCAGCAGCTCGGGACTAGCGGGAGTATCACCCGGGGAGCTGTTTTTT	CASSSGLAGVSPGELFF
.	TRBV7-9	TRBJ1-2	.	TGTGCCAGCAGCTTAGTCCCCGAAATTAACTATGGCTACACCTTC	CASSLVPEINYGYTF
.	TRBV7-2	TRBJ2-7	.	TGTGCCAGCAGCGCGTACGGGCCTTCCTCCTACGAGCAGTACTTC	CASSAYGPSSYEQYF
.	TRBV19	TRBJ1-5	once	TGTGCCAGTAGCTGGGACCTTAATCAGCCCCAGCATTTT	CASSWDLNQPQHF
.	TRBV7-9	TRBJ2-3	.	TGTGCCAGCAGCTTAGCGGGGGGGGCCAGAGATACGCAGTATTTT	CASSLAGGARDTQYF
.	TRBV5-6	TRBJ2-2	.	TGTGCCAGCAGCTTGGCCACAGGTGCGAACACCGGGGAGCTGTTTTTT	CASSLATGANTGELFF
.	TRBV5-4	TRBJ1-6	.	TGTGCCAGCAGCCTGGGACTAACCTCACCCCTCCACTTT	CASSLGLTSPLHF
TRBD1	TRBV7-2	TRBJ1-2	once	TGTGCCAGCAGCTTAGCGCTGGACAGGGCGAGCGAGGGCTACACCTTC	CASSLALDRASEGYTF
TRBD2	TRBV5-4	TRBJ2-1	.	TGTGCCAGCAGCAGGGAGCGGGGGGGCCGGGATGAGCAGTTCTTC	CASSRERGGRDEQFF
.	TRBV6-1	TRBJ1-3	once	TGTGCCAGCAGTCTGAACTGGGGTAGTGGAAACACCATATATTTT	CASSLNWGSGNTIYF
.	TRBV2	TRBJ2-7	.	TGTGCCAGCAGTGAATCGGCCAGCTACGAGCAGTACTTC	CASSESASYEQYF
TRBD1	TRBV19	TRBJ1-4	.	TGTGCCAGTTTCGGTGTCGGACAGGGTCCGAATGAAAAACTGTTTTTT	CASFGVGQGPNEKLFF
TRBD2	TRBV19	TRBJ2-3	.	TGTGCCACCTCTCTAGCGGGAGGTTTAGATACGCAGTATTTT	CATSLAGGLDTQYF
.	TRBV21-1	TRBJ1-6	.	TGTGCCAGCAGCCTGGGATCTCCGGAGGGCAATTCACCCCTCCACTTT	CASSLGSPEGNSPLHF
.	TRBV6-5	TRBJ1-2	once	TGTGCCAGCAGTTACGGGTTGGGAGGCTACACCTTC	CASSYGLGGYTF
.	TRBV5-1	TRBJ2-2	once	TGCGCCAGCACCCCTCGTTGGGAAGGTTACCCCGGGGAGCTGTTTTTT	CASTPRWEGYPGELFF
.	TRBV9	TRBJ2-7	.	TGTGCCAGCAGCGTAGGTGGCAGTTACGAGCAGTACTTC	CASSVGGSYEQYF